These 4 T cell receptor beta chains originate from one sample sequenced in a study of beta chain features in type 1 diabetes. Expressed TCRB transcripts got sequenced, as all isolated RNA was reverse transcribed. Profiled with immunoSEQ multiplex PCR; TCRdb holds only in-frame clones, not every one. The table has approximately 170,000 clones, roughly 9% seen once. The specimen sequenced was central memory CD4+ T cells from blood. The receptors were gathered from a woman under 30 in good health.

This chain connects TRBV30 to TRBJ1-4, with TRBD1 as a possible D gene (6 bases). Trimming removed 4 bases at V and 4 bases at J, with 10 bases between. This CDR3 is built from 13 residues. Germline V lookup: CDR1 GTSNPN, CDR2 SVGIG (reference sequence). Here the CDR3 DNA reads TGTGCCTGGAAGGACAGATATAATGAAAAACTGTTTTTT. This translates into CAWKDRYNEKLFF.

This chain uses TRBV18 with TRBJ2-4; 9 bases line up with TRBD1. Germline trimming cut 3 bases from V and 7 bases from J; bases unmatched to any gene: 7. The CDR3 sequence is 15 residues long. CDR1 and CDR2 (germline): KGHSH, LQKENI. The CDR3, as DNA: TGTGCCAGCTCACCCCCCGGGACAGGGACGAACATTCAGTACTTC. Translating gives CASSPPGTGTNIQYF. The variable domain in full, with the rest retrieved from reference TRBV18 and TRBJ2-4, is NAGVMQNPRHLVRRRGQEARLRCSPMKGHSHVYWYRQLPEEGLKFMVYLQKENIIDESGMPKERFSAEFPKEGPSILRIQQVVRGDSAAYFCASSPPGTGTNIQYFGAGTRLSVL.

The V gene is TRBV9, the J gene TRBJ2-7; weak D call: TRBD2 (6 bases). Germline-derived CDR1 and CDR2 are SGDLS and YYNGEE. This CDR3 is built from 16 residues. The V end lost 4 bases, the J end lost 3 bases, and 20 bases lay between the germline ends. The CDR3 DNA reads TGTGCCAGCAGCCCTCAATTGCGGGGCGGAAGCTACGAGCAGTACTTC. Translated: CASSPQLRGGSYEQYF.

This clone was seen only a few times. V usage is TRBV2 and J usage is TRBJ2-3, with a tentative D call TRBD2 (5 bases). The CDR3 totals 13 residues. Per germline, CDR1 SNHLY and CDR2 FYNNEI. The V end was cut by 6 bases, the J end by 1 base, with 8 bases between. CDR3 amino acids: CASRAGGTDTQYF. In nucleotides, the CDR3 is TGTGCCAGCAGGGCCGGGGGCACAGATACGCAGTATTTT.